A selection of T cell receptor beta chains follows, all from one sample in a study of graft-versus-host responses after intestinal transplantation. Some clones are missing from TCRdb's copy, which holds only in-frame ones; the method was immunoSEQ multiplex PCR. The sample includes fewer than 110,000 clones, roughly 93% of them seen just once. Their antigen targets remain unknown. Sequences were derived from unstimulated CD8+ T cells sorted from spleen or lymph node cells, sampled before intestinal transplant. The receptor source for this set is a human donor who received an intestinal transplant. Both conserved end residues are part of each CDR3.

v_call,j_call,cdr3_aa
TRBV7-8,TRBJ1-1,CASSLIAGASEAFF
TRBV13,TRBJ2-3,CASSFSGGATDTQYF
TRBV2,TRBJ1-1,CASVTGFIAEAFF
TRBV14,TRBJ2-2,CASSRLFAGGIGELFF
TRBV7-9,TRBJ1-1,CASSLGRPSGTEAFF
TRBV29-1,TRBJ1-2,CSVALDYGYTF
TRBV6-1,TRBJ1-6,CASRLQIQGPLHF
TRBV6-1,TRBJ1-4,CASSEGTYNEKLFF
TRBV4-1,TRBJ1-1,CASSLIQAWNTEAFF
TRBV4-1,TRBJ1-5,CASSLLTGGPYQPQHF
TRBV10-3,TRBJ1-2,CAISETNYGYTF
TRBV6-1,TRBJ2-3,CASSVLAGYSSTDTQYF
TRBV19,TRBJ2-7,CASSSHRETGDYEQYF
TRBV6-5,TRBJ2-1,CASSISGDSNEQFF
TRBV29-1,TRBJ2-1,CSVEGNGQGNEQFF
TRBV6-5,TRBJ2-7,CASSPGREYSYEQYF
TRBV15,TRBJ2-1,CATSLWGIYNEQFF
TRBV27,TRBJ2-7,CASSLRGIPYEQYF
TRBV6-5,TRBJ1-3,CASSPQGRENTIYF
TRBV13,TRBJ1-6,CASSLEGLPLHF
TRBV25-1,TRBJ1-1,CASNGVTEAFF
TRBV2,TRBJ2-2,CASSESSSGGAQGELFF
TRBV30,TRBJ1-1,CAWTTRGRNTEAFF
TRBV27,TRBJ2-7,CASSPGDEQYF
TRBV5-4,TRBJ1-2,CASSLGSYGYTF
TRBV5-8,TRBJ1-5,CASSRQVNQPQHF
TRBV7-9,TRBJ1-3,CASSSKPQVTPNPTIYF
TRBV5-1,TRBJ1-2,CASSSGVYGYTF
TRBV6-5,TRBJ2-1,CASSYFGSSYNEQFF
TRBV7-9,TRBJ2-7,CASSNTAYEQYF
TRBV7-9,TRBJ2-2,CASSSASVNPGELFF
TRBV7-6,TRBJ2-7,CASSFGESEQYF
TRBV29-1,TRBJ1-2,CSVEGDRAVGYTF
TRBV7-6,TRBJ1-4,CASSIDSQNEKLFF
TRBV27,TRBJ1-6,CASSWDRHSPLHF
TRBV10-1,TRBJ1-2,CASSESGIAYGYTF
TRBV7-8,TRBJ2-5,CASSLRRGAERETQYF
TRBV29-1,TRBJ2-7,CSVHGQGSYEQYF
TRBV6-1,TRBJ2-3,CASTSGGSDTQYF
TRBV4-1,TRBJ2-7,CASSQDDTTLYEQYF
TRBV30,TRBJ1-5,CAWRPGGADQPQHF
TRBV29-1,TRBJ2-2,CSGVSGGLNTGELFF
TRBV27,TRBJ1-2,CASSLRSESHGYTF
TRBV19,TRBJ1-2,CASRGAGIYGYTF
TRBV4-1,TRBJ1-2,CASSQDGPTFYGYTF
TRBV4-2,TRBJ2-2,CASSPVQEDGELFF
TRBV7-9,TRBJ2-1,CASSNLAGGVNEQFF
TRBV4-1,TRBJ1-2,CASSPTGRTGYTF
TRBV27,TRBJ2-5,CASSSDLALGWETQYF
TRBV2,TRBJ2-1,CASSEGRDSEQFF
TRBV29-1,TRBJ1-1,CSFEPPGTQAFF
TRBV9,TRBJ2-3,CASSPGGASTDTQYF
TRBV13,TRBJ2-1,CASSHGTSSYNEQFF
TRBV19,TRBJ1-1,CASSISTSTEAFF